The sequence of this T cell receptor beta chain was determined in a study of cytomegalovirus exposure and HLA in healthy donors. In germline, CDR1 is LNHDA, CDR2 SQIVND (reference sequence). V dropped 7 bases and J dropped 4 bases, with 16 bases sitting between them. The CDR3 covers 14 residues. Primers: 60 Vbeta forward and 13 Jbeta reverse. Generated by immunoSEQ multiplex PCR, the TCRdb table keeps only in-frame clones and is missing some. The data hold some 140,000 clones, with less than 85% observed a single time. This clone occurred a few times. The sample taken for sequencing was PBMCs. The clonotype was recovered from a man aged 18 to 29 in good health and CMV-seropositive. This chain joins TRBV19 and TRBJ1-2; no clear D gene. The CDR3 sequence is CASTIPGYSYGYTF. CDR3 nucleotide sequence: TGTGCCAGTACCATCCCGGGTTATAGCTATGGCTACACCTTC.